A selection of T cell receptor beta chains follows, all from one sample in a study of cytomegalovirus exposure and HLA in healthy donors. The table came from immunoSEQ multiplex PCR; TCRdb's copy has only in-frame clones and leaves some out. The sample lists around 130,000 clones, roughly 79% occurring once. The sequencing input was PBMCs. These receptors were collected from a woman aged 50 to 65 in good health and CMV-seronegative. CDR3s include the opening cysteine and the closing phenylalanine or tryptophan. Each record gives: J gene, D gene, V gene, clone size, CDR3 protein, CDR3 DNA. D genes are given only for firm matches. A row's size may be missing; if present it is once, few, many or a size class.

>TRBJ2-1|TRBD2|TRBV28|NA
CASSLAGGPPEQFF
TGTGCCAGCAGCCTAGCGGGAGGGCCCCCTGAGCAGTTCTTC
>TRBJ2-2|NA|TRBV6-5|once
CASSYLIGAGELFF
TGTGCCAGCAGTTACCTAATAGGGGCCGGGGAGCTGTTTTTT
>TRBJ2-5|TRBD2|TRBV2|NA
CASSGAGLAGTETQYF
TGTGCCAGCAGTGGCGCGGGACTAGCGGGTACAGAGACCCAGTACTTC
>TRBJ2-3|NA|TRBV28|NA
CASSSPLGGTADTQYF
TGTGCCAGCAGTTCGCCCCTCGGAGGGACCGCAGATACGCAGTATTTT
>TRBJ2-1|NA|TRBV4-1|NA
CASSQDDGTGYNEQFF
TGCGCCAGCAGCCAAGATGACGGGACTGGCTACAATGAGCAGTTCTTC
>TRBJ2-7|NA|TRBV15|NA
CATSRDPGTGYEQYF
TGTGCCACCAGCAGAGACCCCGGGACTGGCTACGAGCAGTACTTC
>TRBJ1-1|NA|TRBV27|NA
CASSHRTGIVTEAFF
TGTGCCAGCAGTCATCGAACAGGAATTGTTACTGAAGCTTTCTTT
>TRBJ2-1|TRBD1|TRBV5-1|once
CASSFPGQAPNEQFF
TGCGCCAGCAGCTTTCCCGGACAGGCACCTAATGAGCAGTTCTTC
>TRBJ2-7|TRBD2|TRBV30|NA
CAGTVGLAEGYEQYF
TGTGCCGGGACGGTGGGACTAGCGGAGGGGTACGAGCAGTACTTC
>TRBJ2-2|TRBD2|TRBV27|NA
CASSLWGLAHTGELFF
TGTGCCAGCAGTTTATGGGGACTAGCGCATACCGGGGAGCTGTTTTTT
>TRBJ1-1|NA|TRBV5-4|NA
CASSPGLNTEAFF
TGTGCCAGCAGCCCCGGACTTAACACTGAAGCTTTCTTT
>TRBJ2-5|TRBD2|TRBV9|NA
CASSVGLAGARETQYF
TGTGCCAGCAGCGTAGGACTAGCGGGAGCGCGGGAGACCCAGTACTTC
>TRBJ2-7|NA|TRBV6-1|NA
CASSDYGTYEQYF
TGTGCCAGCAGTGACTACGGGACCTACGAGCAGTACTTC
>TRBJ2-1|NA|TRBV9|NA
CASSVGTAYNEQFF
TGTGCCAGCAGCGTTGGGACTGCCTACAATGAGCAGTTCTTC
>TRBJ2-1|NA|TRBV5-1|NA
CASSLDSSSYNEQFF
TGCGCCAGCAGCTTGGACAGCTCCTCCTACAATGAGCAGTTCTTC
>TRBJ2-7|TRBD2|TRBV10-3|NA
CAISQTSGSKNYEQYF
TGTGCCATCAGCCAGACTAGCGGGAGTAAGAACTACGAGCAGTACTTC
>TRBJ2-1|TRBD1|TRBV7-9|NA
CASSPRQGTYNEQFF
TGTGCCAGCAGCCCTAGACAGGGCACCTACAATGAGCAGTTCTTC
>TRBJ1-5|NA|TRBV12-5|NA
CASAPGTTYSNQPQHF
TGTGCTAGTGCCCCCGGGACAACTTATAGCAATCAGCCCCAGCATTTT
>TRBJ1-4|TRBD1|TRBV5-6|NA
CASSLTGQGNEKLFF
TGTGCCAGCAGCTTGACGGGACAGGGTAATGAAAAACTGTTTTTT
>TRBJ2-2|TRBD2|TRBV5-6|NA
CASSFGVLAAVSTGELFF
TGTGCCAGCAGTTTCGGAGTACTAGCGGCCGTTTCCACCGGGGAGCTGTTTTTT
>TRBJ2-5|NA|TRBV21-1|NA
CASSSRRTAQETQYF
TGTGCCAGCAGCAGCAGACGGACTGCCCAAGAGACCCAGTACTTC
>TRBJ1-4|TRBD1|TRBV27|NA
CASGKQGASEKLFF
TGTGCCAGCGGAAAACAGGGGGCAAGTGAAAAACTGTTTTTT
>TRBJ1-1|NA|TRBV7-9|NA
CASSSLGRNTEAFF
TGTGCCAGCAGCTCCCTCGGGAGGAACACTGAAGCTTTCTTT
>TRBJ2-1|TRBD2|TRBV2|NA
CASRAGLAGYNEQFF
TGTGCCAGCAGAGCGGGTCTAGCGGGCTACAATGAGCAGTTCTTC
>TRBJ1-2|NA|TRBV4-3|NA
CASSQGEGRTGGYTF
TGCGCCAGCAGCCAGGGGGAGGGACGGACGGGCGGCTACACCTTC
>TRBJ1-2|TRBD1|TRBV4-1|NA
CASSPGTGLGYPF
TGCGCCAGCAGCCCGGGGACAGGGCTTGGCTACCCCTTC
>TRBJ2-2|TRBD1|TRBV7-7|NA
CASSTGDSQTGELFF
TGTGCTAGCAGCACCGGGGACAGCCAAACCGGGGAGCTGTTTTTT
>TRBJ1-5|TRBD1|TRBV7-9|NA
CASSPGDRAPYSNQPQHF
TGTGCCAGCAGCCCGGGGGACAGAGCGCCATATAGCAATCAGCCCCAGCATTTT
>TRBJ1-2|NA|TRBV9|NA
CASSTDTFYGYTF
TGTGCCAGCAGCACAGACACCTTCTATGGCTACACCTTC
>TRBJ1-1|NA|TRBV6-5|NA
CASRDRPLNTEAFF
TGTGCCAGCAGGGACAGACCACTGAACACTGAAGCTTTCTTT
>TRBJ1-1|NA|TRBV11-3|NA
CASSLGGKNTEAFF
TGTGCCAGCAGCTTAGGAGGGAAGAACACTGAAGCTTTCTTT
>TRBJ2-7|TRBD1|TRBV7-9|once
CASSFGTGSYEQYF
TGTGCCAGCAGCTTTGGGACAGGATCCTACGAGCAGTACTTC
>TRBJ2-7|NA|TRBV7-2|NA
CASSPSAVSYEQYF
TGTGCCAGCTCGCCGTCGGCGGTCTCCTACGAGCAGTACTTC
>TRBJ2-7|TRBD2|TRBV30|NA
CAWSRTSSVGEQYF
TGTGCCTGGAGCCGGACTAGCAGTGTGGGCGAGCAGTACTTC
>TRBJ2-7|NA|TRBV7-2|NA
CASSLAGTHPNAQYF
TGTGCCAGCAGCTTAGCCGGGACTCACCCAAATGCGCAGTACTTC
>TRBJ1-6|NA|TRBV28|NA
CASSLYSYNSPLHF
TGTGCCAGCAGCCTCTATTCTTATAATTCACCCCTCCACTTT
>TRBJ2-1|NA|TRBV6-1|NA
CASSGLRGSNEQFF
TGTGCCAGCAGTGGGCTCAGGGGTTCCAATGAGCAGTTCTTC
>TRBJ1-3|TRBD1|TRBV9|NA
CASSATPTGNGNTIYF
TGTGCCAGCAGCGCCACCCCGACAGGGAACGGAAACACCATATATTTT
>TRBJ2-1|TRBD2|TRBV20-1|NA
CSGEGDEQFF
TGCAGTGGGGAGGGAGACGAGCAGTTCTTC
>TRBJ1-4|NA|TRBV6-1|few
CASSDYGGLNEKLFF
TGTGCCAGCAGTGACTACGGGGGTTTGAATGAAAAACTGTTTTTT
>TRBJ2-7|TRBD2|TRBV27|NA
CASRLAGVNEQYF
TGTGCCAGCAGGCTAGCGGGAGTCAACGAGCAGTACTTC
>TRBJ1-1|NA|TRBV7-3|NA
CASSLTRHGEAFF
TGTGCCAGCAGCTTAACGAGACACGGAGAAGCTTTCTTT
>TRBJ2-3|NA|TRBV7-6|once
CASSWPIGGSADTQYF
TGTGCCAGCAGCTGGCCCATTGGCGGGTCGGCAGATACGCAGTATTTT
>TRBJ1-1|NA|TRBV5-8|once
CASSLFSGNTEAFF
TGTGCCAGCAGCTTGTTTTCAGGGAACACTGAAGCTTTCTTT
>TRBJ1-1|NA|TRBV27|few
CASSSTLVAEAFF
TGTGCCAGCAGTTCCACTTTGGTGGCTGAAGCTTTCTTT
>TRBJ2-1|NA|TRBV4-1|NA
CASSHATNSHSYNEQFF
TGCGCCAGCAGCCACGCGACCAACAGTCACTCCTACAATGAGCAGTTCTTC
>TRBJ1-1|NA|TRBV11-3|NA
CASSTPTGMNTEAFF
TGTGCCAGCAGCACCCCTACAGGGATGAACACTGAAGCTTTCTTT
>TRBJ1-4|TRBD1|TRBV5-8|NA
CASSWDRETNEKLFF
TGTGCCAGCTCTTGGGACAGGGAAACTAATGAAAAACTGTTTTTT
>TRBJ1-2|TRBD1|TRBV30|NA
CAWSTGGYYGYTF
TGTGCCTGGAGTACAGGGGGCTACTATGGCTACACCTTC
>TRBJ1-3|NA|TRBV28|few
CASSVTGNTIYF
TGTGCCAGCAGCGTTACTGGAAACACCATATATTTT